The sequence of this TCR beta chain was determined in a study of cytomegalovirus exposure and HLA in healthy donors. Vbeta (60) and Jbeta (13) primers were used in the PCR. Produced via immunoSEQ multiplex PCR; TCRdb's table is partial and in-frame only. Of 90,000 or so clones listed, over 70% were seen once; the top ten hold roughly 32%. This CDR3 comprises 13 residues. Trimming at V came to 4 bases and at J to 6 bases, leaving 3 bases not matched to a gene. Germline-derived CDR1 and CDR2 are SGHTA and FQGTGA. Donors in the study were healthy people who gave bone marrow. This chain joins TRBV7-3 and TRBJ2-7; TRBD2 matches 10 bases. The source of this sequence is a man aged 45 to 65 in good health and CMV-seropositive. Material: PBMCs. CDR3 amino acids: CASSSIAGGEQYF. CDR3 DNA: TGTGCCAGCAGCTCAATAGCGGGAGGCGAGCAGTACTTC.